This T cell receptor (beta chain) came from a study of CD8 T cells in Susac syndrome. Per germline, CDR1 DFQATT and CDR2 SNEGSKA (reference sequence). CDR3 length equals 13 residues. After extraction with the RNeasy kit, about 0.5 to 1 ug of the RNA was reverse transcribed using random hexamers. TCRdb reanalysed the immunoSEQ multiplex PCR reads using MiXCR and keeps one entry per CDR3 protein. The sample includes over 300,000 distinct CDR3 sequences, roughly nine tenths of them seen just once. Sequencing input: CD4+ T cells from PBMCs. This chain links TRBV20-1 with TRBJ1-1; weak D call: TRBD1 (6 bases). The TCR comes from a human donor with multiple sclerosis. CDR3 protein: CMSRGGRGTEAFF. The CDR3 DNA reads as TGCATGTCGAGGGGGGGTCGGGGCACTGAAGCTTTCTTT.